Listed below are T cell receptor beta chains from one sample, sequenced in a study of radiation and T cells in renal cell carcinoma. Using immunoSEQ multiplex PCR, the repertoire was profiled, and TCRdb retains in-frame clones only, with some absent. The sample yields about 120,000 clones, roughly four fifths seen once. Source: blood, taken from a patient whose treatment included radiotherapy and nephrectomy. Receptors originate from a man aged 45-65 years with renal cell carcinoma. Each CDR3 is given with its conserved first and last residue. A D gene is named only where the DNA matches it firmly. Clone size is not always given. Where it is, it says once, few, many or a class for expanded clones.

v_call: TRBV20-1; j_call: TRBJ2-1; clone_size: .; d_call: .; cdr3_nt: TGCAGTGTACTTGGACAAAATGAGCAGTTCTTC; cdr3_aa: CSVLGQNEQFF
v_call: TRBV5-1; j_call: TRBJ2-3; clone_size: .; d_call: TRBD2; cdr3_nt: TGCGCCAGCAGCTTGGTTCCTAGCGGGAGGGTTCCACAATTAACGCAGTATTTT; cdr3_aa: CASSLVPSGRVPQLTQYF
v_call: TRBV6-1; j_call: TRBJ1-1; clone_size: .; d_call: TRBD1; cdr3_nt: TGTGCCAGCAGTGAACCATGGACAGGGGGTCGGACTGAAGCTTTCTTT; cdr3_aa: CASSEPWTGGRTEAFF
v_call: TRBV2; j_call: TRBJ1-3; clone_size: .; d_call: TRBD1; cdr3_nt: TGTGCCAGCAGGTCGACAGGGCAGGGAAACACCATATATTTT; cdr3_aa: CASRSTGQGNTIYF
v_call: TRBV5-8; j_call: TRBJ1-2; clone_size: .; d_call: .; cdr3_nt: TGTGCCAGCAGCTTGGTGGGAGGCTTTGGCTACACCTTC; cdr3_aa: CASSLVGGFGYTF
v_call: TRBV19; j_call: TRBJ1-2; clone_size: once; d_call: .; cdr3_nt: TGTGCCAGTAGTATAGGGGCCTGGTACAGAGGCCCGAAGTACCTCTATGGCTACACCTTC; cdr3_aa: CASSIGAWYRGPKYLYGYTF
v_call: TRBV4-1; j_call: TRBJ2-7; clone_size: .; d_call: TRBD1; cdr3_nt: TGCGCCAGCAGCCAAGATGCAGGGGGCAGGACCTACGAGCAGTACTTC; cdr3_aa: CASSQDAGGRTYEQYF
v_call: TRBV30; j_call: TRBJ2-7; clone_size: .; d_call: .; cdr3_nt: TGTGCCTGGAGTAGGAAGGACACCGCCTACGAGCAGTACTTC; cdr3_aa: CAWSRKDTAYEQYF
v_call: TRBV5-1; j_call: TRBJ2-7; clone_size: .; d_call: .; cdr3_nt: TGCGCCAGCAGTCCGTACAGGACAGACGAGCAGTACTTC; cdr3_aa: CASSPYRTDEQYF
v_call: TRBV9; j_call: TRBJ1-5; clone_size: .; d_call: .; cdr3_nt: TGTGCCAGCAGCAAAGGGAGGAGCGATCAGCCCCAGCATTTT; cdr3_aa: CASSKGRSDQPQHF
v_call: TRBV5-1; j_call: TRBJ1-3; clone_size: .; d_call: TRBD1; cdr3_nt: TGCGCCAGCAGCCTACTCGGACAGGGAGGAAACACCATATATTTT; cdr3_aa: CASSLLGQGGNTIYF
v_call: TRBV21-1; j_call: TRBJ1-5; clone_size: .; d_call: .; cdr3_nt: TGTGCCAGCAGCAAATCAAATCAGCCCCAGCATTTT; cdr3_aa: CASSKSNQPQHF
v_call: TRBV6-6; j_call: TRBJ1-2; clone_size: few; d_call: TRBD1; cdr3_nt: TGTGCCAGCAGGGGAGACAGGGGAGTCTATGGCTACACCTTC; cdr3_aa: CASRGDRGVYGYTF
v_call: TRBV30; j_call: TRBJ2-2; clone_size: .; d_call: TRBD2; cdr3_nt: TGTGCCTGGAGGTTAGCGGGGACCAACACCGGGGAGCTGTTTTTT; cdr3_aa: CAWRLAGTNTGELFF
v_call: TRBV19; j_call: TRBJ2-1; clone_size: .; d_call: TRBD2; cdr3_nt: TGTGCCAGTAGTTTCGGGAGGGCCCCGTCGGTTGAGCAGTTCTTC; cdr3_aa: CASSFGRAPSVEQFF
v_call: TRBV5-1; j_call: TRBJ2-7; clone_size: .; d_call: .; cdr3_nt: TGCGCCAGCACCAACAGATCAATTCAGCTACTGAGCTACGAGCAGTACTTC; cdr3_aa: CASTNRSIQLLSYEQYF
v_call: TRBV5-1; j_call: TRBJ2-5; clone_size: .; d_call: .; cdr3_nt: TGCGCCAGCAGCCCCGGGGGCGGGGGCCAAGAGACCCAGTACTTC; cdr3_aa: CASSPGGGGQETQYF
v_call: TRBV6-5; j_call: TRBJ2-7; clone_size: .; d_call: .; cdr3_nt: TGTGCCAGCAGTTACGGTCGGAGAGCCTACGAGCAGTACTTC; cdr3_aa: CASSYGRRAYEQYF
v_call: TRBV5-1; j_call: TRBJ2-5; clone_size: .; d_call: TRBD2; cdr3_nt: TGCGCCAGCAGCTTGGGCCTAGCGGGACAAGAGACCCAGTACTTC; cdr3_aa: CASSLGLAGQETQYF
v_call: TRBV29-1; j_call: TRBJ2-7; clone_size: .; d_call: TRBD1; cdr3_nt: TGCAGCGTTGAGGGACAGGGGCTGGACGAGCAGTACTTC; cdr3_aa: CSVEGQGLDEQYF
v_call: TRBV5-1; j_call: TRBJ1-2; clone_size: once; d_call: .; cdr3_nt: TGCGCCAGCAGCTTGGATGCCAGCTACTATGGCTACACCTTC; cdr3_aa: CASSLDASYYGYTF
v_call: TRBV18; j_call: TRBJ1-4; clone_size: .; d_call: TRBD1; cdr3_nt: TGTGCCAGCTCACCACCATCGCAGGGGGGCGAAAAACTGTTTTTT; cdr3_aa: CASSPPSQGGEKLFF
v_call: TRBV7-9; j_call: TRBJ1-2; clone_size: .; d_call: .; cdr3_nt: TGTGCCAGCAGCTTCGAAGGGAGTTGGGGTGGCTACACCTTC; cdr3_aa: CASSFEGSWGGYTF
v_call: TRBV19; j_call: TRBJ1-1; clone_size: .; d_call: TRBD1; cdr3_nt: TGTGCCAGTAGTCCCACGTCAGGGGGCACTGAAGCTTTCTTT; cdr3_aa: CASSPTSGGTEAFF
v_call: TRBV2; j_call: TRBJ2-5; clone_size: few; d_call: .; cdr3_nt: TGTGCCAGCAGTGGGGCGGTGTGGACCCAGTACTTC; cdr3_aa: CASSGAVWTQYF
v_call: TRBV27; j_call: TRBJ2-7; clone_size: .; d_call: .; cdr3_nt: TGTGCCAGCAGCCAGAGCGGGTACGAGCAGTACTTC; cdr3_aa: CASSQSGYEQYF
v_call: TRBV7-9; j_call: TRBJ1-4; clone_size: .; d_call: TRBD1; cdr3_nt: TGTGCCAGCAGCCCCCGGGACAGCCAGGGGGAAAAACTGTTTTTT; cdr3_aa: CASSPRDSQGEKLFF
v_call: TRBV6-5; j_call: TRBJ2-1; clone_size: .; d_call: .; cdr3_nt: TGTGCCAGCAGCCCTCTCGCTTCAGTGGCCAATGAGCAGTTCTTC; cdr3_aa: CASSPLASVANEQFF
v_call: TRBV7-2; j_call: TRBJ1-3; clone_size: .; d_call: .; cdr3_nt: TGTGCCAGCAGCTTAGTGTCCCCGGGACTAAGCTCTGGAAACACCATATATTTT; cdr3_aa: CASSLVSPGLSSGNTIYF
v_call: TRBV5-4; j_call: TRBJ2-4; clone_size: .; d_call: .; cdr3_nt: TGTGCCAGCAGCTTGGCGGGTAGGCGGGACATTCAGTACTTC; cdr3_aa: CASSLAGRRDIQYF
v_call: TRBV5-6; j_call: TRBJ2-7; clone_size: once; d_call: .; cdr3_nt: TGTGCCAGCAGCTTGGAGACAGAAGACGAGCAGTACTTC; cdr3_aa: CASSLETEDEQYF
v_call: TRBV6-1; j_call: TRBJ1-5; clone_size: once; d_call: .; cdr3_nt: TGTGCCAGCAGTGCTCGACAGGTGGATCAGCCCCAGCATTTT; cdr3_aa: CASSARQVDQPQHF
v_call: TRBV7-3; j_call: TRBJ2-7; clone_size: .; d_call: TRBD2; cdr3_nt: TGTGCCAGCAGCACCCGACTAGCGGGAACACTCTACGAGCAGTACTTC; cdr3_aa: CASSTRLAGTLYEQYF
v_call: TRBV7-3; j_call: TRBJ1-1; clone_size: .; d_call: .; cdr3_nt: TGTGCCAGCACCATAACAGGGAACACTGAAGCTTTCTTT; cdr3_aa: CASTITGNTEAFF
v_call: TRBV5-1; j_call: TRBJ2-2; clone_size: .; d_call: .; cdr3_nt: TGCGCCAGCAGCTTTGTGGTGGGGAACACCGGGGAGCTGTTTTTT; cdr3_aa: CASSFVVGNTGELFF
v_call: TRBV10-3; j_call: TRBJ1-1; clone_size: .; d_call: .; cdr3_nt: TGTGCCATCAGTGAGTCCAGGGCTTACACTGAAGCTTTCTTT; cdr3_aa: CAISESRAYTEAFF
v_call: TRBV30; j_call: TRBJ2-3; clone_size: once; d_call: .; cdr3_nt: TGTGCCTGGCTTGTGAGGGGAACGCAGTATTTT; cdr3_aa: CAWLVRGTQYF
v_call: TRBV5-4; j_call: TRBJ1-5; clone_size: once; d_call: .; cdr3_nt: TGTGCCAGCAGCTTAGGGGGGAGCAATCAGCCCCAGCATTTT; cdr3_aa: CASSLGGSNQPQHF
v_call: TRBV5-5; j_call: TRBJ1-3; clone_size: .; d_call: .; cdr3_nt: TGTGCCAGCAGCCCATGGGGAGCGGGAAACACCATATATTTT; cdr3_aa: CASSPWGAGNTIYF
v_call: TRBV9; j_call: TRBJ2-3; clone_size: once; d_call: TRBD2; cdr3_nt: TGTGCCAGCCCCTTGAGAACTAGCGGGGAGTGCACAGATACGCAGTATTTT; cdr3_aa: CASPLRTSGECTDTQYF
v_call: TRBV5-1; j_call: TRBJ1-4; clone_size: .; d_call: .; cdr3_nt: TGCGCCAGCCGCTTCCGTGGGGCAGCTAATGAAAAACTGTTTTTT; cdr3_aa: CASRFRGAANEKLFF
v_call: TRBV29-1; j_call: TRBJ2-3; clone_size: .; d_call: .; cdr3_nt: TGCAGCGTTGGGGCGGGCCATAGCACAGATACGCAGTATTTT; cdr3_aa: CSVGAGHSTDTQYF
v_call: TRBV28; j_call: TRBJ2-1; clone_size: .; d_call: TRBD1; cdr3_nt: TGTGCCAGCAGACAAGCAGGGGACAGGGGGTCCAATGAGCAGTTCTTC; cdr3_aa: CASRQAGDRGSNEQFF
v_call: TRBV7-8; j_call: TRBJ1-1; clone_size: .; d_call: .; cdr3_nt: TGTGCCAGCAGCTCAAACAGGGTTCACACTGAAGCTTTCTTT; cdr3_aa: CASSSNRVHTEAFF
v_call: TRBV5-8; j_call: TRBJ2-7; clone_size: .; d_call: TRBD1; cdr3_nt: TGTGCCAGCAGGGACAGGGGGCGGGGAGAGCAGTACTTC; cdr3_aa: CASRDRGRGEQYF
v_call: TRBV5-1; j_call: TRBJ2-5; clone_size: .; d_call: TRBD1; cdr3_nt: TGCGCCAGCAAGCCGACAGGGGAAGAGACCCAGTACTTC; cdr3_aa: CASKPTGEETQYF
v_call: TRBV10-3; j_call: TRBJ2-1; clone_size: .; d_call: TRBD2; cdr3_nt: TGTGCCATCAGTAAAATAACGGGACTAGCGGGGGGGCTCAATGAGCAGTTCTTC; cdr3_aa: CAISKITGLAGGLNEQFF
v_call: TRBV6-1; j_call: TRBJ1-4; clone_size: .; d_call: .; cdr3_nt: TGTGCCAGCAGGCCGACAGCTAATGAAAAACTGTTTTTT; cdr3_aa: CASRPTANEKLFF
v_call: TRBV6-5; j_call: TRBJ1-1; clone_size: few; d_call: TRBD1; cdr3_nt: TGTGCCAGCAGTTTCGACAGGGGCAGGGGTGGAGCTTTCTTT; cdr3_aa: CASSFDRGRGGAFF
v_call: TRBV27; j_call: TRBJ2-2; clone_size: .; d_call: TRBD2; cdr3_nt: TGTGCCAGCGGACGGCCCACTAGCGGGAGGAGGACCGGGGAGCTGTTTTTT; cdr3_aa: CASGRPTSGRRTGELFF
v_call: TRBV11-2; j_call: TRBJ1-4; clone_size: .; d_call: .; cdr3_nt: TGTGCCAGCAGCTTAGGGGGAGCAACTAATGAAAAACTGTTTTTT; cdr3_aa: CASSLGGATNEKLFF
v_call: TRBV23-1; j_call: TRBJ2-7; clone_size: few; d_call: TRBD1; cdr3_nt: TGCGCCAGCAGTCAATACAGGGGGCCCTACGAGCAGTACTTC; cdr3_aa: CASSQYRGPYEQYF
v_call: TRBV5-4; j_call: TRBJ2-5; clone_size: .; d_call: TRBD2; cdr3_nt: TGTGCCAGCAGCTTGGGACTAGCGGAATGGGAGACCCAGTACTTC; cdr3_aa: CASSLGLAEWETQYF
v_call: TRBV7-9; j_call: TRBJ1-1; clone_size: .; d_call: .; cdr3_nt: TGTGCCAGCAGCTTAGGCGACAGGTTGAACACTGAAGCTTTCTTT; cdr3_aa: CASSLGDRLNTEAFF
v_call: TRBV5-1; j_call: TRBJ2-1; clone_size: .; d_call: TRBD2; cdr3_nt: TGCGCCAGCAGCTCTGGGACTAGCGGGGGGGCTGAGCAGTTCTTC; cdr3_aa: CASSSGTSGGAEQFF
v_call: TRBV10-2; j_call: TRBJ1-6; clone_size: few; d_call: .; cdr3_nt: TGCGCCAGCAGTGAGGGCAATTCACCCCTCCACTTT; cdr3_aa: CASSEGNSPLHF
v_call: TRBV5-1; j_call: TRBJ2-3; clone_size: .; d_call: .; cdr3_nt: TGCGCCAGCAGCTTGTATACAGGTGTAAAACACACAGATACGCAGTATTTT; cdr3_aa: CASSLYTGVKHTDTQYF
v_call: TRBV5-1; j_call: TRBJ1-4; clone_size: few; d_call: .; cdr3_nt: TGCGCCAGCAGCTGGGTCGGGGGTTCAAATGAAAAACTGTTTTTT; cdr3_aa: CASSWVGGSNEKLFF
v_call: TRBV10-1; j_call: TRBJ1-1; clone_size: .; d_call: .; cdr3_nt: TGCGCCAGCAGCTCCGGGCCTTACACTGAAGCTTTCTTT; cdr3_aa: CASSSGPYTEAFF